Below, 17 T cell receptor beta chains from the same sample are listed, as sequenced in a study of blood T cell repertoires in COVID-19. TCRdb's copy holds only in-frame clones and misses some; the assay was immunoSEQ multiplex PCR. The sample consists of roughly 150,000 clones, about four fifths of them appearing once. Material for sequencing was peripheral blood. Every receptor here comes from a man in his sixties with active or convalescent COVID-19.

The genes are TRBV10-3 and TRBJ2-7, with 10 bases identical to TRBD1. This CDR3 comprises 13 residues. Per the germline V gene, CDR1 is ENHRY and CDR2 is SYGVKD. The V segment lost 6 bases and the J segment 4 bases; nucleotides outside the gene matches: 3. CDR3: CAIRDRGLYEQYF. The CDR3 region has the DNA TGTGCCATCAGAGACAGGGGGCTATACGAGCAGTACTTC.

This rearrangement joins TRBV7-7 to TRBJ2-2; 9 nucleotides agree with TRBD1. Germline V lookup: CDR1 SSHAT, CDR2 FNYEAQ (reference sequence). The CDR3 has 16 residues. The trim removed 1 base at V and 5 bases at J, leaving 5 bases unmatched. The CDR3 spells CASSLEGTGRTGELFF. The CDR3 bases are TGTGCCAGCAGCTTAGAAGGGACAGGGAGGACCGGGGAGCTGTTTTTT. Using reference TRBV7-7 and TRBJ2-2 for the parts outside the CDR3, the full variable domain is GAGVSQSPRYKVTKRGQDVTLRCDPISSHATLYWYQQALGQGPEFLTYFNYEAQPDKSGLPSDRFSAERPEGSISTLTIQRTEQRDSAMYRCASSLEGTGRTGELFFGEGSRLTVL.

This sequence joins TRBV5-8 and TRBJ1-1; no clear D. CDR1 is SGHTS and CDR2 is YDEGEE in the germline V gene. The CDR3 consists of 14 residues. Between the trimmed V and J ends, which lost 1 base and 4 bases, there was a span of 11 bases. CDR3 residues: CASSLFRVSTEAFF. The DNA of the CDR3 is TGTGCCAGCAGCTTGTTCCGGGTGAGCACTGAAGCTTTCTTT.

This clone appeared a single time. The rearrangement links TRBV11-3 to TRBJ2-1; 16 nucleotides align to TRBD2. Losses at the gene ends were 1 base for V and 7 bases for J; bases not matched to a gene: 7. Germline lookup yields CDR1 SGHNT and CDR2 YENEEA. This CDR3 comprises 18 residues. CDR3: CASSLGGTSGRAVNEQFF. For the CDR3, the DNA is TGTGCCAGCAGCTTAGGGGGGACTAGCGGGAGGGCCGTTAATGAGCAGTTCTTC.

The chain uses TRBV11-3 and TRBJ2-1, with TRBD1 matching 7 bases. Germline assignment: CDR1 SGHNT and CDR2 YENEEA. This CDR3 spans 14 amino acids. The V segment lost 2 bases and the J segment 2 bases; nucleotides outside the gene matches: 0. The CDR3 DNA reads TGTGCCAGCAGCTTAACAGGGGCCTACAATGAGCAGTTCTTC. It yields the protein CASSLTGAYNEQFF.

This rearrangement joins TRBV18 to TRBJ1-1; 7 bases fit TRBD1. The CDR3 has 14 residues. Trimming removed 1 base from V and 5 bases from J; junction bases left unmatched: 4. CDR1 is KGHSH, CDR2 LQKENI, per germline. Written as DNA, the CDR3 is TGTGCCAGCTCACCACAAGGGGGCTGGACTGAAGCTTTCTTT. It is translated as CASSPQGGWTEAFF.

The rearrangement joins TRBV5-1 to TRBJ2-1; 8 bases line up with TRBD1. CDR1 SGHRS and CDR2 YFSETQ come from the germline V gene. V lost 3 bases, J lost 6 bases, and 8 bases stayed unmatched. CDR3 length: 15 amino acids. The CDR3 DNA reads TGCGCCAGCAGCTCCGGACAGGGTGGGACCAATGAGCAGTTCTTC. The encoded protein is CASSSGQGGTNEQFF.

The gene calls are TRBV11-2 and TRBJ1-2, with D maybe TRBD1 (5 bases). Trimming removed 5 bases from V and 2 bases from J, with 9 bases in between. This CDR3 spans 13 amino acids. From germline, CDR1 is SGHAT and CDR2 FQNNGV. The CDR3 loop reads CASSAGGNYGYTF. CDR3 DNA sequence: TGTGCCAGCAGCGCTGGGGGGAACTATGGCTACACCTTC.

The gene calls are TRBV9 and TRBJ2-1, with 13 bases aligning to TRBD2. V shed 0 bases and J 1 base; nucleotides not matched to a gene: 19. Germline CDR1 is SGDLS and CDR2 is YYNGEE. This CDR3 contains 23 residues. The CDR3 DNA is TGTGCCAGCAGCGTAGGGAACAGGGGGCTTACTAGCGGGAGGGTCGTGTCCTACAATGAGCAGTTCTTC. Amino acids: CASSVGNRGLTSGRVVSYNEQFF.

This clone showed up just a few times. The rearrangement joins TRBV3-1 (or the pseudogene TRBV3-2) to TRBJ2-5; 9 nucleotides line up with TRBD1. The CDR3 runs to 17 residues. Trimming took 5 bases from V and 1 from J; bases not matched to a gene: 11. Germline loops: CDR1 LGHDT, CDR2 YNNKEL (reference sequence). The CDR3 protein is CASSWGQGSTLQETQYF. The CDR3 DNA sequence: TGTGCCAGCAGCTGGGGACAGGGTAGTACGCTCCAAGAGACCCAGTACTTC.

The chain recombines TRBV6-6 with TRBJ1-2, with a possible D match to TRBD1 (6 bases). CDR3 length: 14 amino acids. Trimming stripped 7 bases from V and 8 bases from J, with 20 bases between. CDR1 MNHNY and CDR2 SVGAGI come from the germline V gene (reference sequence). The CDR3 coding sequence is TGTGCCAGCATCGATACAGGGTTGGTTCTAGGCTACACCTTC. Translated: CASIDTGLVLGYTF.

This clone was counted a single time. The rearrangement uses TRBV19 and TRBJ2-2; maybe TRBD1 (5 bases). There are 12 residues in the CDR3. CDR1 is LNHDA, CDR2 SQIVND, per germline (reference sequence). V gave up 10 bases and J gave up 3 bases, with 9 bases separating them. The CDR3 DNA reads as TGTGCCACTTGGGGCTACACCGGGGAGCTGTTTTTT. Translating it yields CATWGYTGELFF.

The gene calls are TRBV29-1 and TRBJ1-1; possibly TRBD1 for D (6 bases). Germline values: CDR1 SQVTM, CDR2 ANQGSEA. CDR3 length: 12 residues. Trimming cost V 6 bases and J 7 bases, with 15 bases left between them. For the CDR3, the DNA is TGCAGCGTGGAGCCGGGACAAAATGAAGCTTTCTTT. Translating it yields CSVEPGQNEAFF.

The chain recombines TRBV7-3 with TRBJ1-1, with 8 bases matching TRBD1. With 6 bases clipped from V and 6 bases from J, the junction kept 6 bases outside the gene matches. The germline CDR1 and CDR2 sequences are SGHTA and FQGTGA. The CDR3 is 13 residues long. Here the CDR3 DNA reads TGTGCCAGCAGACAGGACAGGGTATCTGAAGCTTTCTTT. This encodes CASRQDRVSEAFF.

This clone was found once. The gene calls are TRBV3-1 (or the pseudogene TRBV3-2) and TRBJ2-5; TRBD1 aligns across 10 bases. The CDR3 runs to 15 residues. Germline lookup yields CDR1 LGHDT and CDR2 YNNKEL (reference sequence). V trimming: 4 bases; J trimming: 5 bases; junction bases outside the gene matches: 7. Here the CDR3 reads CASSPLTGGAETQYF. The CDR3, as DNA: TGTGCCAGCAGCCCCCTGACAGGGGGCGCCGAGACCCAGTACTTC.

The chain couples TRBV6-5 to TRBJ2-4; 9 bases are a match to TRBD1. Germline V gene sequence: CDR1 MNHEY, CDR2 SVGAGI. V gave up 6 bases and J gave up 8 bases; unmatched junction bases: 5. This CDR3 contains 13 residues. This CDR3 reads CASRKGQGDIQYF. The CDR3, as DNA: TGTGCCAGCAGAAAGGGACAGGGAGACATTCAGTACTTC.

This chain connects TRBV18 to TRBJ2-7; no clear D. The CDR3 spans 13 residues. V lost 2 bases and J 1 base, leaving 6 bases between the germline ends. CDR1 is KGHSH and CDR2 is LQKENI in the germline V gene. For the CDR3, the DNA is TGTGCCAGCTCACCAGGGCCATCCTACGAGCAGTACTTC. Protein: CASSPGPSYEQYF.